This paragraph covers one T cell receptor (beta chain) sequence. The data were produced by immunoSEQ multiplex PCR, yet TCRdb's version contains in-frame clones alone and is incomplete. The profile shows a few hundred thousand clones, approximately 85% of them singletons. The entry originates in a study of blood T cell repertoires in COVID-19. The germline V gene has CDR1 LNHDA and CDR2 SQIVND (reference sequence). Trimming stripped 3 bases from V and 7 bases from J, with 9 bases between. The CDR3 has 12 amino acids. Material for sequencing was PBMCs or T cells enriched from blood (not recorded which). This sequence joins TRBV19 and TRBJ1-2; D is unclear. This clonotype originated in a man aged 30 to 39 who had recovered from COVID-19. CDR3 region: CASSIGGSGYTF. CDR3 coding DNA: TGTGCCAGTAGTATCGGCGGGTCTGGCTACACCTTC.